The 15 T cell receptor beta chains presented below share a single source sample, sequenced in a study of blood T cell repertoires in COVID-19. Sequencing used immunoSEQ multiplex PCR; TCRdb keeps in-frame clones, though not all of them. In the table there are some 48,000 clones, 65% to 90% of which are singletons. Sequenced input: peripheral blood. The receptors originated from a human donor in a cohort sampled during active COVID-19.

The chain links TRBV6-2 or TRBV6-3 to TRBJ2-3; 9 nucleotides line up with TRBD2. The V gene's germline CDR1 is MNHEY and CDR2 SVGEGT. Trimming took 4 bases from V and 1 from J; bases not matched to a gene: 6. The CDR3 covers 16 residues. In nucleotides, the CDR3 is TGTGCCAGCAGTTTAGGGGCTAGCGGGGGCACAGATACGCAGTATTTT. Encoded protein: CASSLGASGGTDTQYF.

The chain couples TRBV4-1 to TRBJ2-1; 8 bases map to TRBD2. Germline values: CDR1 MGHRA, CDR2 YSYEKL. J lost 4 bases, V lost 2 bases, and 4 bases had no gene match. The CDR3 is made up of 15 amino acids. CDR3 sequence (DNA): TGCGCCAGCAGCCAACAGCGGGAGCGGTACAATGAGCAGTTCTTC. It is translated as CASSQQRERYNEQFF.

This rearrangement joins TRBV7-2 to TRBJ1-6, with D perhaps matching TRBD1 (6 bases). V was clipped by 4 bases and J by 8 bases, with 15 bases between them. Germline V gives CDR1 SGHTA, CDR2 FQGNSA. This CDR3 region has 15 residues. CDR3 nucleotide sequence: TGTGCCAGCAGCTCCCACCTAAAGGGGGATTCACCCCTCCACTTT. It yields the protein CASSSHLKGDSPLHF. The full variable domain, its missing parts supplied by reference TRBV7-2 and TRBJ1-6, is GAGVSQSPSNKVTEKGKDVELRCDPISGHTALYWYRQSLGQGLEFLIYFQGNSAPDKSGLPSDRFSAERTGGSVSTLTIQRTQQEDSAVYLCASSSHLKGDSPLHFGNGTRLTVT.

This clone was counted a single time. This chain joins TRBV2 and TRBJ2-3, with 12 positions matching TRBD1. This CDR3 region has 15 residues. CDR1 is SNHLY, CDR2 FYNNEI, per germline. J gave up 4 bases and V 6 bases, and 5 bases lay outside the gene matches. CDR3 DNA sequence: TGTGCCAGCAGCGTTGGGACAGGGGGCGCAGATACGCAGTATTTT. Translating it yields CASSVGTGGADTQYF. The full variable domain, with the rest looked up from reference TRBV2 and TRBJ2-3, is EPEVTQTPSHQVTQMGQEVILRCVPISNHLYFYWYRQILGQKVEFLVSFYNNEISEKSEIFDDQFSVERPDGSNFTLKIRSTKLEDSAMYFCASSVGTGGADTQYFGPGTRLTVL.

This clone was seen once. V and J are TRBV11-2 and TRBJ2-7, with D unclear. The CDR3 runs to 12 residues. Trimming removed 7 bases at V and 1 base at J, with 8 bases between. The germline gives CDR1 SGHAT, CDR2 FQNNGV. CDR3 region: CASKDISYEQYF. The CDR3, as DNA: TGTGCCAGCAAAGACATATCCTACGAGCAGTACTTC.

The chain combines TRBV24-1 with TRBJ2-5; TRBD1 agrees at 9 bases. The junction had 2 bases not matched to a gene; V was cut back by 3 bases and J by 1 base. The CDR3 extends over 15 amino acids. Germline assignment: CDR1 KGHDR and CDR2 SFDVKD. The CDR3 bases are TGTGCCACCAGTGATGAGGGACAGGGCCAAGAGACCCAGTACTTC. This sequence encodes CATSDEGQGQETQYF.

As to this clone: The junction departs from the called germline gene at one end, perhaps through a read error. The chain links TRBV7-2 to TRBJ2-1; 11 bases line up with TRBD2. Germline V gene sequence: CDR1 SGHTA, CDR2 FQGNSA. The CDR3 contains 15 residues. CDR3: CASSIAGGPGNEQFF. DNA of the CDR3: TGTGCCAGCAGCATAGCGGGAGGGCCAGGGAATGAGCAGTTCTTC.

The rearrangement uses TRBV2 and TRBJ1-6, with 9 bases that match TRBD1. The trim removed 6 bases at V and 10 bases at J, leaving 7 bases unmatched. Germline V gene sequence: CDR1 SNHLY, CDR2 FYNNEI. The CDR3 sequence is 14 residues long. CDR3 in DNA: TGTGCCAGCAGCGGGGGACAGGGTGTGTCACCCCTCCACTTT. Translated, it gives CASSGGQGVSPLHF.

The V call is TRBV19, the J call TRBJ2-1, with TRBD2 matching 10 bases. The CDR3 is 14 residues long. Germline V gene data show CDR1 as LNHDA and CDR2 as SQIVND (reference sequence). After removal of 4 bases from V and 10 bases from J, the junction contained 7 bases not matched to a gene. For the CDR3, the DNA is TGTGCCAGTAGTACCGTAGCGGGAGGCTCAGAGCAGTTCTTC. Translated: CASSTVAGGSEQFF. Combining the CDR3 with reference TRBV19 and TRBJ2-1 gives the whole variable domain DGGITQSPKYLFRKEGQNVTLSCEQNLNHDAMYWYRQDPGQGLRLIYYSQIVNDFQKGDIAEGYSVSREKKESFPLTVTSAQKNPTAFYLCASSTVAGGSEQFFGPGTRLTVL.

DNA of the CDR3: TGTGCCAGCAGCGAGGAGGGAGGACTAGCGGTTCTCACAGATACGCAGTATTTT. It codes for CASSEEGGLAVLTDTQYF. This chain connects TRBV9 to TRBJ2-3; 10 nucleotides match TRBD2. CDR1 is SGDLS, CDR2 YYNGEE, per germline. The trim removed 3 bases at V and 2 bases at J, leaving 12 bases unmatched. This CDR3 is built from 18 residues.

The chain recombines TRBV6-5 with TRBJ1-6; no reliable D call. This CDR3 contains 13 residues. The germline V gene encodes CDR1 MNHEY and CDR2 SVGAGI. Trimming took 7 bases from V and 7 from J, leaving 11 bases between them. The CDR3 sequence is CASIFDSNSPLHF. CDR3 in DNA: TGTGCCAGCATTTTCGACTCGAATTCACCCCTCCACTTT.

The J gene is TRBJ1-6, the V gene TRBV4-3, with D uncertain. Germline-derived CDR1 and CDR2 are LGHNA and YSLEER. The CDR3 totals 14 residues. V was cut by 0 bases and J by 10 bases, with 10 bases left in between. The CDR3 sequence is CASSQDASGSPLHF. The CDR3 DNA reads as TGCGCCAGCAGCCAAGATGCCTCGGGGTCACCCCTCCACTTT.

This rearrangement joins TRBV28 to TRBJ1-1; D gene uncertain. CDR3 size: 15 residues. Germline CDR1 MDHEN, CDR2 SYDVKM. Between the trimmed V and J ends, which lost 3 bases and 0 bases, there was a span of 11 bases. CDR3 residues: CASSFPGFMNTEAFF. The CDR3, as DNA: TGTGCCAGCAGTTTCCCAGGCTTTATGAACACTGAAGCTTTCTTT.

This sequence joins TRBV7-9 and TRBJ2-2; 7 positions agree with TRBD1. This CDR3 region has 15 residues. Germline values: CDR1 SEHNR, CDR2 FQNEAQ (reference sequence). V shed 3 bases, J shed 7 bases, and the junction held 8 bases outside the gene matches. The CDR3 DNA sequence: TGTGCCAGCAGCTTCGGGGCAGGGGGTCACGGGGAGCTGTTTTTT. It yields the protein CASSFGAGGHGELFF.

The J gene is TRBJ2-3, the V gene TRBV7-8, with 14 bases aligning to TRBD2. The V and J ends lost 5 bases and 5 bases, in that order; junction bases with no gene match: 9. Per the germline V gene, CDR1 is SGHVS and CDR2 is FQNEAQ. The CDR3 covers 17 residues. The CDR3 reads CASSRSGLAGAVDTQYF. In nucleotides, the CDR3 is TGTGCCAGCAGCCGCTCGGGACTAGCGGGAGCGGTAGATACGCAGTATTTT.